This T cell receptor beta chain originates from a study of shared clonotypes between healthy human individuals. Study results and caveats: The naive CD4 repertoires of a few donors were compared, and roughly 5.1% of clonotypes were shared.

With regard to this clone: What it recognizes is unknown.

Germline V gene lookup returns CDR1 SEHNR and CDR2 FQNEAQ (reference sequence). This CDR3 region has 17 residues. V shed 5 bases and J shed 3 bases, with 22 bases lying between them. Selected positively for CCR7 and CD45RO-negative, naive CD8 cells excluded terminally differentiated effector memory CD45RA+ cells. In the original workflow: Without quality scores, immunoSEQ junctional reads could not be filtered like full-length reads. Libraries were prepared by immunoSEQ multiplex PCR; TCRdb keeps only in-frame clonotypes and omits some of them. V and J calls and clone size are copied from that table; D and trimming were computed from the DNA. The sample has about 2.1 million clones, approximately 94% seen once.

Sequences were obtained from naive CD8+ T cells from PBMCs. The origin of this receptor is a man in his late teens or twenties in good health. Some clones in this sample may be carry-over from other donors' samples. The chain carries TRBV7-9 and TRBJ1-1; D is ambiguous. CDR3 sequence reads: CASSPLTDGRMYTEAFF. CDR3 DNA sequence: TGTGCCAGCAGCCCCTTGACGGACGGGAGAATGTACACTGAAGCTTTCTTT. Combining the CDR3 with reference TRBV7-9 and TRBJ1-1 gives the whole variable domain DTGVSQNPRHKITKRGQNVTFRCDPISEHNRLYWYRQTLGQGPEFLTYFQNEAQLEKSRLLSDRFSAERPKGSFSTLEIQRTEQGDSAMYLCASSPLTDGRMYTEAFFGQGTRLTVV.